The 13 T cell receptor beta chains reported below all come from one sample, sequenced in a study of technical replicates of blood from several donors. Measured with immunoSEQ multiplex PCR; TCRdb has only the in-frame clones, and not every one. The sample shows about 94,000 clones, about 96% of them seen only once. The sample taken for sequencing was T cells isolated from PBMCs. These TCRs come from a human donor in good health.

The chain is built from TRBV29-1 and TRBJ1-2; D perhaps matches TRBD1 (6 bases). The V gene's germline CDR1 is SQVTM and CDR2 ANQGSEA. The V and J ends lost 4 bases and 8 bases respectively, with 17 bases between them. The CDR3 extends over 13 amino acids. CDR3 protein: CSVVPGQDSGYTF. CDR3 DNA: TGCAGCGTTGTACCGGGACAAGACTCCGGCTACACCTTC.

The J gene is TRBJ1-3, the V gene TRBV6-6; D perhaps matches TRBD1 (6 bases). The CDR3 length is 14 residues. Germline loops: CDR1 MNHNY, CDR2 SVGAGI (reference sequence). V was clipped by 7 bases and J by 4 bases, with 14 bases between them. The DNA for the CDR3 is TGTGCCAGCACGGTGGGGGCTAGAGGAAACACCATATATTTT. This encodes CASTVGARGNTIYF.

Written as DNA, the CDR3 is TGTGCCACCAGCAGAGGAAATGGAGCGGGCCAAGAGACCCAGTACTTC. It is translated as CATSRGNGAGQETQYF. The J gene is TRBJ2-5, the V gene TRBV15; D might be TRBD2 (6 bases). This CDR3 has 16 residues. Trimming shortened V by 1 base and J by 1 base, and 13 bases separated the two germline ends. In germline, CDR1 is LNHNV, CDR2 YYDKDF (reference sequence).

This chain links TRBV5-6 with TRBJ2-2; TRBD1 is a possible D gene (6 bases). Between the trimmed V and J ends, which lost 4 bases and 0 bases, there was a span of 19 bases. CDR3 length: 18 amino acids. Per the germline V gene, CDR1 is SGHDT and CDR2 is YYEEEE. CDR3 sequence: CASSPWTATPANTGELFF. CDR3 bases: TGTGCCAGCAGCCCTTGGACAGCCACCCCGGCGAACACCGGGGAGCTGTTTTTT.

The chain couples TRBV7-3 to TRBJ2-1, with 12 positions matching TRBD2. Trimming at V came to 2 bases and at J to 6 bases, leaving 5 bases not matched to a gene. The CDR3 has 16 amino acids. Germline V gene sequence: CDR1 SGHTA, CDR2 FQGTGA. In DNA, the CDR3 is TGTGCCAGCAGCTTAGGGACTAGCGGGCTAACCAATGAGCAGTTCTTC. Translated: CASSLGTSGLTNEQFF.

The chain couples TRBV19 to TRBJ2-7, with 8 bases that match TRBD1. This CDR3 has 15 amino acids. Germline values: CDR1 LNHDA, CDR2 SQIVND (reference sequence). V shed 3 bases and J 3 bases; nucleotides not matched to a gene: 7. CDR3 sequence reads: CASSMTQGVSYEQYF. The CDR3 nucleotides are TGTGCCAGTAGTATGACACAGGGGGTTAGCTACGAGCAGTACTTC.

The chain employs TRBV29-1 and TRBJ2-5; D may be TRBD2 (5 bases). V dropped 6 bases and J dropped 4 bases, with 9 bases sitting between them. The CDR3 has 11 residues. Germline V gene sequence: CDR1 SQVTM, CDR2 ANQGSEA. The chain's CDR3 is CSVRAGETQYF. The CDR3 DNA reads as TGCAGCGTGCGGGCAGGAGAGACCCAGTACTTC.

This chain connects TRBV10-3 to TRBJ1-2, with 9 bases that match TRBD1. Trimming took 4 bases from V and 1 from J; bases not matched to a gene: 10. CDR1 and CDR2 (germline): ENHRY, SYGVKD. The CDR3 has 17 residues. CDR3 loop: CAISVTGGVGINYGYTF. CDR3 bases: TGTGCCATCAGTGTCACAGGGGGCGTAGGGATTAACTATGGCTACACCTTC.

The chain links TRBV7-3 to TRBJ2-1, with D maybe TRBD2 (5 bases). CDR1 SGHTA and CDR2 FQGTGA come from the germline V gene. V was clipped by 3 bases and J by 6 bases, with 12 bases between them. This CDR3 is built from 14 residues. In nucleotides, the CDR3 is TGTGCCAGCAGCTTGTCCGGCGGAGGCAATGAGCAGTTCTTC. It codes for CASSLSGGGNEQFF.

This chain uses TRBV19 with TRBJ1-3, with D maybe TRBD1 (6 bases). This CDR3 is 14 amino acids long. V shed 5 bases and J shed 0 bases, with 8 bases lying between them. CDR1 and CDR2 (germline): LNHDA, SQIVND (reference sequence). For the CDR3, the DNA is TGTGCCAGTAGTCGACAGGTCTCTGGAAACACCATATATTTT. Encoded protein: CASSRQVSGNTIYF. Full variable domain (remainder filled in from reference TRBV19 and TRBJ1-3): DGGITQSPKYLFRKEGQNVTLSCEQNLNHDAMYWYRQDPGQGLRLIYYSQIVNDFQKGDIAEGYSVSREKKESFPLTVTSAQKNPTAFYLCASSRQVSGNTIYFGEGSWLTVV.

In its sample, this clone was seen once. The CDR3 nucleotides read TGCGCCAGCAGTCGCGTGGGGGCCATGGACACGAACACCGGGGAGCTGTTTTTT. This translates into CASSRVGAMDTNTGELFF. This chain joins TRBV23-1 and TRBJ2-2; D may be TRBD1 (6 bases). TRBV23-1 is annotated as an ORF whose role is uncertain. V lost 4 bases and J lost 0, with 18 bases in between. The CDR3 loop spans 18 amino acids.

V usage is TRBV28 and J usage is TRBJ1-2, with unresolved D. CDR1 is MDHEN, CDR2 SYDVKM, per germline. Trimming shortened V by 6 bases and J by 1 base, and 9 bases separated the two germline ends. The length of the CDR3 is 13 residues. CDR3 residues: CASRVSVNYGYTF. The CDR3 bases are TGTGCCAGCAGGGTCTCAGTTAACTATGGCTACACCTTC.

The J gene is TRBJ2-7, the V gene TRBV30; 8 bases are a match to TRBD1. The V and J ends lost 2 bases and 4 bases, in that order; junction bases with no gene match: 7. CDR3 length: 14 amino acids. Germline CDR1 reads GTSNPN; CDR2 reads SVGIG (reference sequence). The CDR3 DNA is TGTGCCTGGAGTACAGGACAGGGCGGTTACGAGCAGTACTTC. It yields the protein CAWSTGQGGYEQYF.